This T cell receptor beta chain was sequenced for a study of shared T cell receptors in the human thymus. Clones were sequenced by immunoSEQ multiplex PCR, and TCRdb holds only the in-frame ones, with some missing. The table lists approximately 730,000 clones, 70% to 90% of them singletons. This clone occurred a few times. This sample was also put to use in a study of human thymus T cells. Per that study: Donors consisted of healthy Finnish infants (having corrective surgery for congenital heart defects). The source of the thymus tissue was resections taken during corrective heart surgery. Apparent bias marked the V and J gene usage of thymic and blood repertoires.

The sequence was obtained from a girl under three years old with a congenital heart defect. The sequenced sample was thymocytes.

In DNA, the CDR3 is TGTGCCAGCAGCTTATCTGTACACTCCTACGAGCAGTACTTC. The encoded protein is CASSLSVHSYEQYF. The chain employs TRBV5-8 and TRBJ2-7; no firm D call. The CDR3 extends over 14 amino acids. The germline gives CDR1 SGHTS, CDR2 YDEGEE. The germline V and J ends were trimmed by 2 bases and 0 bases, with 9 bases remaining between them. The variable domain in full, completed from reference TRBV5-8 and TRBJ2-7, reads EAGVTQSPTHLIKTRGQQATLRCSPISGHTSVYWYQQALGLGLQFLLWYDEGEERNRGNFPPRFSGRQFPNYSSELNVNALELEDSALYLCASSLSVHSYEQYFGPGTRLTVT.